This is a list of T cell receptor beta chains from one sample in a study of spatial heterogeneity in lung cancer. TCRdb re-analysed the 5' RACE reads in MiXCR, keeping a single row per CDR3 protein. The profile covers about 22,000 distinct CDR3 sequences, with around 4.6% appearing a single time and less than 8% taken by the ten largest. Material: PBMCs, obtained at surgery. Receptors were obtained from a male donor with early-stage non-small cell lung cancer. Each CDR3 is given with its conserved first and last residue. A D gene is named only where the DNA matches it firmly. Size is omitted from some rows. Given values are once, few, many or a class for expanded clones.

CDR3nt	CDR3aa	abundance	len	v_gene	j_gene	d_gene
TGTGCCAGCAGCCAAGATCCTAGCGGGAGAGACACCGGGGAGCTGTTTTTT	CASSQDPSGRDTGELFF	many	17	TRBV4-2	TRBJ2-2	TRBD2
TGTGCCAGCAGCTTGGAGGAAATGCAGTCGGAAAAACTGTTTTTT	CASSLEEMQSEKLFF	many	15	TRBV5-5	TRBJ1-4	-
TGCGCCAGCACCCTGAGGTACGGGACAGACCTATTGAAAGATACGCAGTATTTT	CASTLRYGTDLLKDTQYF	few	18	TRBV5-1	TRBJ2-3	TRBD1
TGTGCCAGCAGCTTGTTCGGGGGGTCAAACATTCAGTACTTC	CASSLFGGSNIQYF	many	14	TRBV7-3	TRBJ2-4	TRBD2
TGTGCCAGTAGTATAGATTTCCTCCTGGAGTACTCACCCCTCCACTTT	CASSIDFLLEYSPLHF	-	16	TRBV19	TRBJ1-6	-
TGCAGTGCTAGTCGGATAAATGAGCAGTTCTTC	CSASRINEQFF	many	11	TRBV20-1	TRBJ2-1	-
TGTGCCAGCAGCCCCCCAAGGGGGGCCTTCTACGAGCAGTACTTC	CASSPPRGAFYEQYF	many	15	TRBV14	TRBJ2-7	-
TGTGCCAGCAGCTCAGAAGTATACAATGAGCAGTTCTTC	CASSSEVYNEQFF	many	13	TRBV6-2/TRBV6-3	TRBJ2-1	-
TGTGCCAGCTGTGACAGGGCGAACACTGAAGCTTTCTTT	CASCDRANTEAFF	many	13	TRBV6-1	TRBJ1-1	TRBD1
TGCAGTGCTAGAGACGCCCGAAGTACCTCGGACATTCAGTACTTC	CSARDARSTSDIQYF	medium-sized	15	TRBV20-1	TRBJ2-4	-
TGCAGTGCCCCCCGGGAGGGACCTACAGATACGCAGTATTTT	CSAPREGPTDTQYF	many	14	TRBV20-1	TRBJ2-3	TRBD2
TGTGCCAGCAGTTATGCGGGGAGAGTCACAGATACGCAGTATTTT	CASSYAGRVTDTQYF	many	15	TRBV28	TRBJ2-3	-
TGCGCCAGCAGCTTGGGACTAGCGGGAGTGGTAGATGAGCAGTTCTTC	CASSLGLAGVVDEQFF	many	16	TRBV5-1	TRBJ2-1	TRBD2
TGCAGTGCCCCGGCCGGGACAGGGGGCGCGGGCACTGAAGCTTTCTTT	CSAPAGTGGAGTEAFF	many	16	TRBV20-1	TRBJ1-1	TRBD1
TGTGCCAGCAGTCTTAGTTGGACAGAGCAGTTCTTC	CASSLSWTEQFF	many	12	TRBV6-2/TRBV6-3	TRBJ2-1	-
TGTGCCAGCAGCCGCGGTCTGCTAGCCGCGAGGCAGTACTTC	CASSRGLLAARQYF	many	14	TRBV5-6	TRBJ2-7	-
TGCGCCAGCAGCCTGAAAGATACGCAGTATTTT	CASSLKDTQYF	medium-sized	11	TRBV5-1	TRBJ2-3	-
TGTGCCAGCAGCACACTAGCGGGAAAGAATGAGCAGTTCTTC	CASSTLAGKNEQFF	many	14	TRBV12-3/TRBV12-4	TRBJ2-1	TRBD2
TGCAGTGGCAGGGGGGCTACCTATCAGCCCCAGCATTTT	CSGRGATYQPQHF	many	13	TRBV20-1	TRBJ1-5	TRBD1
TGCAGCGTTTCGGGACAGGGGGTCTCCTACGAGCAGTACTTC	CSVSGQGVSYEQYF	many	14	TRBV29-1	TRBJ2-7	TRBD1
TGTGCCAGCAACGGGGGGCCCAGCTTTGAAAAACTGTTTTTT	CASNGGPSFEKLFF	-	14	TRBV6-1	TRBJ1-4	-
TGCAGTGCTAGAGACACAGGGGGCTATGGCTACACCTTC	CSARDTGGYGYTF	few	13	TRBV20-1	TRBJ1-2	TRBD1
TGTGCCAGCAGCGGGGGGCTTTACAATGAGCAGTTCTTC	CASSGGLYNEQFF	-	13	TRBV6-5	TRBJ2-1	-
TGTGCCAGCAGCTTCGGCGGTGCAGGGGGGAACACTGAAGCTTTCTTT	CASSFGGAGGNTEAFF	many	16	TRBV5-4	TRBJ1-1	TRBD1
TGTGCCAGCAGTTTATGGGACAGGGGGATGAACACTGAAGCTTTCTTT	CASSLWDRGMNTEAFF	-	16	TRBV28	TRBJ1-1	TRBD1
TGCAGTGCTGGTGGGGGTCCTGGAAACACCATATATTTT	CSAGGGPGNTIYF	many	13	TRBV20-1	TRBJ1-3	-
TGTGCCACCAGTGATTCAACCTTTGGCGGTGAAAAACTGTTTTTT	CATSDSTFGGEKLFF	medium-sized	15	TRBV24-1	TRBJ1-4	-
TGTGCCAGCAGTTACGGGTCTCAAGAGACCCAGTACTTC	CASSYGSQETQYF	few	13	TRBV6-5	TRBJ2-5	-
TGTGCCAGCAGTTCGTCCGGGACAGGGGTCCCATTAAGGGGCGGGGAGCTGTTTTTT	CASSSSGTGVPLRGGELFF	many	19	TRBV12-3/TRBV12-4	TRBJ2-2	TRBD1
TGTGCCAGCAGCCAAGATTCAAGATGGGAGACCCAGTACTTC	CASSQDSRWETQYF	many	14	TRBV3-1	TRBJ2-5	-
TGTGCCAGCAGCTCCGGAAGGGGGGAGAAATACAATGAGCAGTTCTTC	CASSSGRGEKYNEQFF	many	16	TRBV6-2/TRBV6-3	TRBJ2-1	-
TGCGCCAGCAGCCAAGGAGAGATTTACAATGAGCAGTTCTTC	CASSQGEIYNEQFF	medium-sized	14	TRBV4-1	TRBJ2-1	-
TGTGCCAAGCCACAGGGCCCCTCCTACGAGCAGTACTTC	CAKPQGPSYEQYF	many	13	TRBV27	TRBJ2-7	-
TGTGCCAGCAGTTACAATGAAGGGTCCAGCAATCAGCCCCAGCATTTT	CASSYNEGSSNQPQHF	few	16	TRBV6-2/TRBV6-3	TRBJ1-5	-
TGTGCCAGCAGCCTAGCCGATGGGCAAGAGACCCAGTACTTC	CASSLADGQETQYF	medium-sized	14	TRBV4-2	TRBJ2-5	-
TGTGCCACCAGCAGAGATGGGCTGGACACTGAAGCTTTCTTT	CATSRDGLDTEAFF	-	14	TRBV15	TRBJ1-1	-
TGTGCCAGCGGAGCGGGAGGAGATACGCAGTATTTT	CASGAGGDTQYF	-	12	TRBV2	TRBJ2-3	TRBD2
TGTGCCAGCAGTTTTCGAGATACGCAGTATTTT	CASSFRDTQYF	few	11	TRBV12-3/TRBV12-4	TRBJ2-3	-
TGTGCCAGCGGCTGGACTAGCGGGAAGAGTGGAGATACGCAGTATTTT	CASGWTSGKSGDTQYF	many	16	TRBV9	TRBJ2-3	TRBD2
TGCGCCAGCAGCTTAGGGCTGGGGACAGCTGGGAGATGGATCTTC	CASSLGLGTAGRWIF	medium-sized	15	TRBV5-1	TRBJ2-4	TRBD1
TGTGCCAGCAGCCCAGACCGAACAGATACGCAGTATTTT	CASSPDRTDTQYF	few	13	TRBV12-3/TRBV12-4	TRBJ2-3	-
TGTGCCTGGAGTGCCGCCCGGACAGAACTTAATTCACCCCTCCACTTT	CAWSAARTELNSPLHF	many	16	TRBV30	TRBJ1-6	-
TGTGCCAGCAGCTTACGGGGGTCAACCACAGATACGCAGTATTTT	CASSLRGSTTDTQYF	many	15	TRBV27	TRBJ2-3	-
TGTGCCAGCAGCTTGCAAGGGGGCTATGGCTACACCTTC	CASSLQGGYGYTF	many	13	TRBV5-5	TRBJ1-2	-
TGTGCCACCAGCAGAGGCACAGGGAGAAGGACTGAAGCTTTCTTT	CATSRGTGRRTEAFF	many	15	TRBV15	TRBJ1-1	-
TGTGCCAGCAGCCCAAGTGGACTAGCGTCCACCGGGGAGCTGTTTTTT	CASSPSGLASTGELFF	many	16	TRBV7-3	TRBJ2-2	TRBD2
TGTGCCAGCAGGCCACCTAGCGGGAGGGTCGATGAGCAGTTCTTC	CASRPPSGRVDEQFF	many	15	TRBV2	TRBJ2-1	TRBD2
TGCAGTGCTAGACCTCGGGGGCTAGCGGCCGGGGATACGCAGTATTTT	CSARPRGLAAGDTQYF	many	16	TRBV20-1	TRBJ2-3	-
TGTGCCAGCAGCCAAGAGGAACTAGCGTACAATGAGCAGTTCTTC	CASSQEELAYNEQFF	many	15	TRBV3-1	TRBJ2-1	TRBD2
TGTGCCAGCAGTTTGACGGGGGGGCGGGATGAGCAGTTCTTC	CASSLTGGRDEQFF	many	14	TRBV6-5	TRBJ2-1	TRBD2
TGCGCCAGCAGCTTGGTAGGGCCGAACACTGAAGCTTTCTTT	CASSLVGPNTEAFF	few	14	TRBV5-1	TRBJ1-1	-
TGCAGTGCTAGAAATAGGGGAGAGTCCCAGCCCCAGCATTTT	CSARNRGESQPQHF	many	14	TRBV20-1	TRBJ1-5	-
TGTGCCAGCAGCCCCGGACAATCGATTACGATGAACACTGAAGCTTTCTTT	CASSPGQSITMNTEAFF	many	17	TRBV7-9	TRBJ1-1	-